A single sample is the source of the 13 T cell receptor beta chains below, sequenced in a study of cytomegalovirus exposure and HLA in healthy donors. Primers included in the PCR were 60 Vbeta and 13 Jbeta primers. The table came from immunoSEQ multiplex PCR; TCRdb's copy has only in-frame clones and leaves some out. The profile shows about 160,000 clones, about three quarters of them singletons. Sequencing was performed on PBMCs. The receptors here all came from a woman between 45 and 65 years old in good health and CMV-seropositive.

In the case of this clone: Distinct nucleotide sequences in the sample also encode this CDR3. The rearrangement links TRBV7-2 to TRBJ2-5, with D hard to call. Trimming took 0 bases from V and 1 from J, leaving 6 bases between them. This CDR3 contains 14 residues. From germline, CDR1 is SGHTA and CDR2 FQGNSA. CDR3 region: CASSLAGAQETQYF. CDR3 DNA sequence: TGTGCCAGCAGCTTAGCGGGCGCCCAAGAGACCCAGTACTTC.

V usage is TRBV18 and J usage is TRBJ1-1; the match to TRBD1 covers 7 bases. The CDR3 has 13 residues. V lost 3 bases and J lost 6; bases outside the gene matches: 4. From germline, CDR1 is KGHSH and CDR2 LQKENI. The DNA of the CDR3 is TGTGCCAGCTCACCGGGGACAGCGGCTGAAGCTTTCTTT. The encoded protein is CASSPGTAAEAFF. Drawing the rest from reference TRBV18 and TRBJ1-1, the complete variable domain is NAGVMQNPRHLVRRRGQEARLRCSPMKGHSHVYWYRQLPEEGLKFMVYLQKENIIDESGMPKERFSAEFPKEGPSILRIQQVVRGDSAAYFCASSPGTAAEAFFGQGTRLTVV.

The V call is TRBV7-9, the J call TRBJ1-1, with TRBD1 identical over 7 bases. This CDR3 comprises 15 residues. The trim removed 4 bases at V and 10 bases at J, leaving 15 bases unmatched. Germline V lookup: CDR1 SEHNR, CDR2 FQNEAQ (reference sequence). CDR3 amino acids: CASSSTRGQPLGAFF. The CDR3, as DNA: TGTGCCAGCAGCTCAACCAGGGGACAGCCCTTGGGAGCTTTCTTT.

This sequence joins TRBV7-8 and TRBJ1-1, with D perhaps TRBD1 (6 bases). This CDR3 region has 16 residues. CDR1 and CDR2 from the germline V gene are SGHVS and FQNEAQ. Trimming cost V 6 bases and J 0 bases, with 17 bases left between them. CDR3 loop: CASSFGAGAMNTEAFF. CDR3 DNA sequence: TGTGCCAGCAGTTTCGGAGCGGGGGCCATGAACACTGAAGCTTTCTTT.

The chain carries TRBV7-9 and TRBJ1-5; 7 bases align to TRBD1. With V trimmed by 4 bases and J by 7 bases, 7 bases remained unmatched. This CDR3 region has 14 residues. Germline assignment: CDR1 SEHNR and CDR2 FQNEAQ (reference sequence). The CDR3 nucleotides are TGTGCCAGCAGCTCCCAGGGGGGTGGCCAGCCCCAGCATTTT. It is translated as CASSSQGGGQPQHF. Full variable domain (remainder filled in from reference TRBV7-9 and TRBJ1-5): DTGVSQNPRHKITKRGQNVTFRCDPISEHNRLYWYRQTLGQGPEFLTYFQNEAQLEKSRLLSDRFSAERPKGSFSTLEIQRTEQGDSAMYLCASSSQGGGQPQHFGDGTRLSIL.

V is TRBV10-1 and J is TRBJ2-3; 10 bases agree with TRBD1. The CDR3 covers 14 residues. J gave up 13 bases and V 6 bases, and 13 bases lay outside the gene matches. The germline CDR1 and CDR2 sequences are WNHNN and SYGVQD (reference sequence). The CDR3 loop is CASSRDRGSMVEYF. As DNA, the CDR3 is TGCGCCAGCAGCCGGGACAGGGGATCTATGGTGGAGTATTTT.

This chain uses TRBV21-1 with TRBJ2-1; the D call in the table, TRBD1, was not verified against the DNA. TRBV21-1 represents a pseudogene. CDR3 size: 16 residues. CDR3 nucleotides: TGTGCCAGCAGCAAACAGGGGACAGGGCTATACAATGAGCAGTTCTTC. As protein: CASSKQGTGLYNEQFF.

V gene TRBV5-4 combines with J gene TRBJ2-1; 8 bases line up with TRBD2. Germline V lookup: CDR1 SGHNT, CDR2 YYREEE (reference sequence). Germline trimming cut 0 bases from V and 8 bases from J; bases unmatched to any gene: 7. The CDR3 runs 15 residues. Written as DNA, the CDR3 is TGTGCCAGCAGCTTGGCGGGAGGGGCGGGGGATGAGCAGTTCTTC. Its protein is CASSLAGGAGDEQFF.

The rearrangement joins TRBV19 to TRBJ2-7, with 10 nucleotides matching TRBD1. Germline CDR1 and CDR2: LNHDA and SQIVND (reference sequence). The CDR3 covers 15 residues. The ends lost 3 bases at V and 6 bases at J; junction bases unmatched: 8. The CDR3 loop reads CASSIDRGPTREQYF. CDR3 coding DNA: TGTGCCAGTAGTATCGACAGGGGGCCTACGCGCGAGCAGTACTTC.

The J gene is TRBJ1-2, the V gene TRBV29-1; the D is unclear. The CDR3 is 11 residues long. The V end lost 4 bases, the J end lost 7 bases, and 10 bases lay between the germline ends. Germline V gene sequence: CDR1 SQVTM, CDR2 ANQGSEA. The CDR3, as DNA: TGCAGCGTTGTCGTACTCGGTGGCTACACCTTC. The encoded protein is CSVVVLGGYTF.

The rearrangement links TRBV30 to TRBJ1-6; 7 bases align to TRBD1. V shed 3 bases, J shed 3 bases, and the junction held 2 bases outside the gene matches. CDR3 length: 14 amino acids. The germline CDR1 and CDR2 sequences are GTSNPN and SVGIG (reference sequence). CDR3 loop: CAWRGTVYNSPLHF. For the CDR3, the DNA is TGTGCCTGGAGGGGGACAGTCTATAATTCACCCCTCCACTTT.

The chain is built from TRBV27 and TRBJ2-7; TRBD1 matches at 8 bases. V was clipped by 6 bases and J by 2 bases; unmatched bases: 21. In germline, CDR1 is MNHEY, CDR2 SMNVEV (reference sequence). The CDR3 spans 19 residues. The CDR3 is CASSLTFPGQVTPTYEQYF. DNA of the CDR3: TGTGCCAGCAGCCTGACTTTCCCGGGACAGGTTACCCCCACCTACGAGCAGTACTTC.

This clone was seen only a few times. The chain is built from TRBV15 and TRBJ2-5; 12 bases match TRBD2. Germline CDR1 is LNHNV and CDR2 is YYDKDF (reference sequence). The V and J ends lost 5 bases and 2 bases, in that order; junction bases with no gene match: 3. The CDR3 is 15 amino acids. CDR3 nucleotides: TGTGCCACCAGCCCCGGACTAGCGGGGCAAGAGACCCAGTACTTC. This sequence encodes CATSPGLAGQETQYF. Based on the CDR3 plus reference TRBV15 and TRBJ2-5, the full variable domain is DAMVIQNPRYQVTQFGKPVTLSCSQTLNHNVMYWYQQKSSQAPKLLFHYYDKDFNNEADTPDNFQSRRPNTSFCFLDIRSPGLGDTAMYLCATSPGLAGQETQYFGPGTRLLVL.